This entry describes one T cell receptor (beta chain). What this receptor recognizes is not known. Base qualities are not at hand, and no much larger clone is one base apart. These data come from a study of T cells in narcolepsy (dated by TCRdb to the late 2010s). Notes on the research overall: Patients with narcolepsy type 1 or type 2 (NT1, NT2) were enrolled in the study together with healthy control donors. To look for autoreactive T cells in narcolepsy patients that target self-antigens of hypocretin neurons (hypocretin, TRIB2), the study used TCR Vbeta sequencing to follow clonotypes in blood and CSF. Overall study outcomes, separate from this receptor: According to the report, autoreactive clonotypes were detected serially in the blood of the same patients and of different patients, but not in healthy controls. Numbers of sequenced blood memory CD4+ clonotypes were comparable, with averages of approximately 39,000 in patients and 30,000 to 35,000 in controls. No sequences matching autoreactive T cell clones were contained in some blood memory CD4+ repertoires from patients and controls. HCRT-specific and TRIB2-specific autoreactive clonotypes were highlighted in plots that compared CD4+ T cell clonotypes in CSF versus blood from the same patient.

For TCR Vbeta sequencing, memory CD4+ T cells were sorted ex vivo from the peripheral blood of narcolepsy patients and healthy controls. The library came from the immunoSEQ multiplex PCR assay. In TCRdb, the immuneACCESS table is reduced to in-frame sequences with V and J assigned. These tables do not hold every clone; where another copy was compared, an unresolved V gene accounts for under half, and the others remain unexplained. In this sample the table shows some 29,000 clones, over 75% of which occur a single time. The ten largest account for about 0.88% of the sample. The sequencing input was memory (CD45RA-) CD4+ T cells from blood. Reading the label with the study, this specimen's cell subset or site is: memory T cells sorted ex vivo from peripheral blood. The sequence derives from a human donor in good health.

The bases are TGTGCCAGCAGCTATACCCGGAACACCGGGGAGCTGTTTTTT. It translates as CASSYTRNTGELFF. The chain was built from TRBV5-6 and TRBJ2-2; confidence is insufficient to name the D gene. V sheds 3 bases and J sheds 1 base, leaving 7 bases between their ends. Reading the germline V gene gives CDR1 SGHDT and CDR2 YYEEEE. From the cysteine up to the phenylalanine, the CDR3 has a length of 14 residues. CDR3 DNA is the only sequence kept; it has 42 bases, read in frame from the first base.